This T cell receptor (beta chain) stems from a study of shared clonotypes between healthy human individuals. To note about this clone: Its matching antigen is unknown.

Whole-study findings and limits: Donors were few, which limited the genetic and exposure-history diversity represented. How much donors shared clonotypes was expected to be affected by sequencing depth.

The germline CDR1 and CDR2 sequences are SGHTA and FQGNSA. Losses at the gene ends were 6 bases for V and 8 bases for J; bases not matched to a gene: 11. This CDR3 region has 14 residues. The test was conducted at deep level. In the study's own analysis: Junction-only sequences produced by ImmunoSEQ had no quality scores, so filtering differed. Profiled with immunoSEQ multiplex PCR; TCRdb holds only in-frame clones, not every one. The DNA gave D and trimming, while V, J and clone size come from that table. The top ten clones hold approximately 12% of a sample with fewer than 600,000 clones, 60% to 80% of them seen once.

Sequenced sample: PBMCs. This chain links TRBV7-2 with TRBJ1-2; 8 nucleotides align to TRBD1. This clonotype was obtained from a woman between 35 and 50 years old in good health. Some clones in this sample may be carry-over from other donors' samples. CDR3 amino acids: CASSPSQGARGYTF. CDR3 DNA sequence: TGTGCCAGCAGTCCTTCCCAGGGGGCGCGGGGCTACACCTTC. The variable domain in full, completed from reference TRBV7-2 and TRBJ1-2, reads GAGVSQSPSNKVTEKGKDVELRCDPISGHTALYWYRQSLGQGLEFLIYFQGNSAPDKSGLPSDRFSAERTGGSVSTLTIQRTQQEDSAVYLCASSPSQGARGYTFGSGTRLTVV.